This T cell receptor beta chain came from a study of CD8 T cells in ankylosing spondylitis. Study-wide results and limits: There was a TCR beta motif, made of fewer than 10 highly homologous variants, that appeared characteristic of ankylosing spondylitis blood.

The CDR3 loop spans 12 amino acids. J gave up 8 bases and V 3 bases, and 3 bases lay outside the gene matches. Germline values: CDR1 MNHEY, CDR2 SMNVEV (reference sequence). TCRdb reprocessed the 5' RACE reads with MiXCR, giving one entry per CDR3 protein. The table lists 350,000 or so distinct CDR3 sequences, less than 9.5% of them singletons. This clonotype was seen many times. What it binds is unknown. The sample comprised blood, either unsorted or a sorted T cell fraction (not recorded which). The chain has TRBV27 and TRBJ1-1; 7 positions agree with TRBD1. This receptor was identified in a male donor with ankylosing spondylitis. CDR3 nucleotides: TGTGCCAGCAGTTTCCTACAGGGGGAAGCTTTCTTT. It yields the protein CASSFLQGEAFF.